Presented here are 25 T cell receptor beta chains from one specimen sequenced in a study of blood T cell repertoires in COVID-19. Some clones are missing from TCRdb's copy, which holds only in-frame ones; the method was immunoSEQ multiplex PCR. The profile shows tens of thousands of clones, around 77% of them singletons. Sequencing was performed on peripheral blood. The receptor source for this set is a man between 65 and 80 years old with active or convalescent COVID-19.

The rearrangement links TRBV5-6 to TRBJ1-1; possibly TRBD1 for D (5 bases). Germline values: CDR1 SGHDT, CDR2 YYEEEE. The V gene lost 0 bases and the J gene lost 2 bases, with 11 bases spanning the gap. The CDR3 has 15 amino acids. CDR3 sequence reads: CASSLEAGLNTEAFF. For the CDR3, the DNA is TGTGCCAGCAGCTTGGAGGCAGGGTTAAACACTGAAGCTTTCTTT.

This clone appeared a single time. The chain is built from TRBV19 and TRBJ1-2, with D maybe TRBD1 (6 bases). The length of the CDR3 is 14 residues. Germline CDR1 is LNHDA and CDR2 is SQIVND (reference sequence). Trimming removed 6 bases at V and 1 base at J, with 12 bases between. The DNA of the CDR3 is TGTGCCAGTAGGATGAGGGGGATTAACTATGGCTACACCTTC. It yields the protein CASRMRGINYGYTF.

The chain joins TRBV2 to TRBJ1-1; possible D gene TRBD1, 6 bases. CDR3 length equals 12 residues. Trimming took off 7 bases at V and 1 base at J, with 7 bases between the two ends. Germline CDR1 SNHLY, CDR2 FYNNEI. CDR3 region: CASNRANTEAFF. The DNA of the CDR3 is TGTGCCAGCAACAGGGCGAACACTGAAGCTTTCTTT.

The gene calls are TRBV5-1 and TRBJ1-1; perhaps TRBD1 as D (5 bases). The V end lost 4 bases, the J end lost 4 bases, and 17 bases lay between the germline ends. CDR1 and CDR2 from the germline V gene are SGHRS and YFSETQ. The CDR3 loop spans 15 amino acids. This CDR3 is CASSLRNGGVTEAFF. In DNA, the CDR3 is TGCGCCAGCAGCCTAAGGAACGGGGGGGTCACTGAAGCTTTCTTT.

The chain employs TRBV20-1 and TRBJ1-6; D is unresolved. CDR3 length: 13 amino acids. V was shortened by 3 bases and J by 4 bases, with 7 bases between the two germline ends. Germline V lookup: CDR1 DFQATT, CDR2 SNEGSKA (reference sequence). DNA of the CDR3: TGCAGTGCTAGTGCAGGTTATAATTCACCCCTCCACTTT. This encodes CSASAGYNSPLHF.

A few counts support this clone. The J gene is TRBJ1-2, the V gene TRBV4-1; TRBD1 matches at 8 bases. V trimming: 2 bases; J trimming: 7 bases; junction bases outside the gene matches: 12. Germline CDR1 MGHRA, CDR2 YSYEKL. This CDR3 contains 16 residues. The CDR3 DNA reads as TGCGCCAGCAGCCAATCCCTGACAGGGGACTTGGGTGGCTACACCTTC. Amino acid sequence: CASSQSLTGDLGGYTF.

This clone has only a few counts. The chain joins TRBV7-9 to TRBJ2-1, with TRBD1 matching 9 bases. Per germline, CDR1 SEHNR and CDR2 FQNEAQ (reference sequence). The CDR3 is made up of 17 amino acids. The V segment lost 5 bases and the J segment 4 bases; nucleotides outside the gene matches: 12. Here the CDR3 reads CASSLEQGTGSYNEQFF. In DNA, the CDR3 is TGTGCCAGCAGCCTTGAACAAGGGACAGGGTCATACAATGAGCAGTTCTTC.

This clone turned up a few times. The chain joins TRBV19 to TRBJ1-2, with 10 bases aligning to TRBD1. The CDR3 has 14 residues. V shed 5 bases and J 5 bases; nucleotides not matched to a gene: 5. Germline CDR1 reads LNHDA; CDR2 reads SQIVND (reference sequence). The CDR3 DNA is TGTGCCAGTAGTGGCCGGGACAGGGGTTATGGCTACACCTTC. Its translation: CASSGRDRGYGYTF.

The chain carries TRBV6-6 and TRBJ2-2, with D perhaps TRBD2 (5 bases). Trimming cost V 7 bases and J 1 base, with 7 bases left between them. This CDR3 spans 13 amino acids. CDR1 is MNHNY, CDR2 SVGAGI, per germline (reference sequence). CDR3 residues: CASMAGNTGELFF. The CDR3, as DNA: TGTGCCAGCATGGCGGGGAACACCGGGGAGCTGTTTTTT.

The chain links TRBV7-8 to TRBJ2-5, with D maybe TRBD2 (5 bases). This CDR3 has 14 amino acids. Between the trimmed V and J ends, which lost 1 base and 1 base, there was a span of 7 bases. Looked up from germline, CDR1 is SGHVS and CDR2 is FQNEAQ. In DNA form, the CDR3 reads TGTGCCAGCAGCTTAGGGGAGACCCAAGAGACCCAGTACTTC. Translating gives CASSLGETQETQYF.

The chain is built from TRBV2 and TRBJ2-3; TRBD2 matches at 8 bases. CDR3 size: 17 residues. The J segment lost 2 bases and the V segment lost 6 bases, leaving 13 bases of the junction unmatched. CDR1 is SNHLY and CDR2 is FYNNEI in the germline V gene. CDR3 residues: CASRRRGDGGVTDTQYF. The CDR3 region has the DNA TGTGCCAGCAGGAGACGAGGGGACGGGGGGGTCACAGATACGCAGTATTTT.

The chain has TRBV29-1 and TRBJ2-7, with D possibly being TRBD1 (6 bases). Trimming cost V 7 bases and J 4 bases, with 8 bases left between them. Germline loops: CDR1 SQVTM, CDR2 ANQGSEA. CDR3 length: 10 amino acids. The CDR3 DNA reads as TGCAGCGCCCAGGGGTACGAGCAGTACTTC. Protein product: CSAQGYEQYF.

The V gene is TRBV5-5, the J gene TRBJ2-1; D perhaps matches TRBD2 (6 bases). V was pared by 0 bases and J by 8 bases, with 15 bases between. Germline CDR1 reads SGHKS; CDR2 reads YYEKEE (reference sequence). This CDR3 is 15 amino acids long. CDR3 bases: TGTGCCAGCAGCTTGGGTACTAGCCTTGTTGATGAGCAGTTCTTC. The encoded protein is CASSLGTSLVDEQFF.

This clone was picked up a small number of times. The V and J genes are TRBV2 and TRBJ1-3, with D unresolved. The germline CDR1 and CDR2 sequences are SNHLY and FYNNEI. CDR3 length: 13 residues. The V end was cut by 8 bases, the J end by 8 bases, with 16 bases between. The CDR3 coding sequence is TGTGCCAGCGACGGGTGGACGGAGGACACCATATATTTT. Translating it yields CASDGWTEDTIYF.

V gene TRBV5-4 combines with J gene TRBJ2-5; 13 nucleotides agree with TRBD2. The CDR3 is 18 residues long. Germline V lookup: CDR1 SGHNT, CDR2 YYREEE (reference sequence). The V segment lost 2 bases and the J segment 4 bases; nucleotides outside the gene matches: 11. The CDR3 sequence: CASSLAITSGGAGETQYF. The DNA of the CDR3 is TGTGCCAGCAGCTTAGCGATCACTAGCGGGGGGGCAGGAGAGACCCAGTACTTC.

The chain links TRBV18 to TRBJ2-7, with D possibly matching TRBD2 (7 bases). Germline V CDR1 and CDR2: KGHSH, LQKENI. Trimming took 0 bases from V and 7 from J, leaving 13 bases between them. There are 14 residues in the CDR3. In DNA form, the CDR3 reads TGTGCCAGCTCACCACCAACAGGGAGGGAGGAGCAGTACTTC. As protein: CASSPPTGREEQYF. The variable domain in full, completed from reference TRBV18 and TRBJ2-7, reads NAGVMQNPRHLVRRRGQEARLRCSPMKGHSHVYWYRQLPEEGLKFMVYLQKENIIDESGMPKERFSAEFPKEGPSILRIQQVVRGDSAAYFCASSPPTGREEQYFGPGTRLTVT.

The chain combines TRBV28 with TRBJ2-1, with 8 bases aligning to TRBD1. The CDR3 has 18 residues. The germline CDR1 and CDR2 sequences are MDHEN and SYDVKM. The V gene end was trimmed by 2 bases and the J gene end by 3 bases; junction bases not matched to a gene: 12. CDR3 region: CASSLGTGSLHLYNEQFF. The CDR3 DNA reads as TGTGCCAGCAGTTTAGGGACAGGCTCTCTTCATCTCTACAATGAGCAGTTCTTC.

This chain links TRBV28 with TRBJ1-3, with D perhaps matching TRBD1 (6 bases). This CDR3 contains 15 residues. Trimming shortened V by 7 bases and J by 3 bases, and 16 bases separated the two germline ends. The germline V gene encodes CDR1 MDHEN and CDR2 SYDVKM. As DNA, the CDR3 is TGTGCCAGCACAAGCACACAGGGTGGTGGAAACACCATATATTTT. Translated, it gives CASTSTQGGGNTIYF.

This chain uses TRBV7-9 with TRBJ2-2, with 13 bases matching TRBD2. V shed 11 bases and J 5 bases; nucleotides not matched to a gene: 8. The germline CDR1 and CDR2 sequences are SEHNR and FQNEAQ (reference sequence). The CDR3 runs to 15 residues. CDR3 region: CAGGLAGDLTGELFF. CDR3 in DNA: TGTGCCGGCGGACTAGCGGGGGATTTGACCGGGGAGCTGTTTTTT.

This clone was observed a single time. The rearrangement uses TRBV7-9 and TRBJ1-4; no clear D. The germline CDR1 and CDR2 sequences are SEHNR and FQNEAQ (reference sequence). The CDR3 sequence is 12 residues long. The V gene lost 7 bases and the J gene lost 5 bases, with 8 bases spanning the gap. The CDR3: CASTTLNEKLFF. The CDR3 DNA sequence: TGTGCCAGCACCACCTTGAATGAAAAACTGTTTTTT.

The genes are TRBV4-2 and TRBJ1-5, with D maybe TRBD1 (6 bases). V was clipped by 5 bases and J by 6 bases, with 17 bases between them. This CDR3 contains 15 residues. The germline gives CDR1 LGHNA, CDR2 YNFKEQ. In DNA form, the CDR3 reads TGTGCCAGCAGCTCAGGTAGGGGGGGGCCTCAGCCCCAGCATTTT. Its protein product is CASSSGRGGPQPQHF.

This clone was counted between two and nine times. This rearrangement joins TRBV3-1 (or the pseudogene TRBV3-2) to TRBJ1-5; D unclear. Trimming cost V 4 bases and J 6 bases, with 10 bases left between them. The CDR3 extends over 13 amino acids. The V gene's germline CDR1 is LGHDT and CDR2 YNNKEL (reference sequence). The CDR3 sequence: CASSPEGGQPQHF. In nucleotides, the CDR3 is TGTGCCAGCAGCCCCGAGGGCGGTCAGCCCCAGCATTTT.

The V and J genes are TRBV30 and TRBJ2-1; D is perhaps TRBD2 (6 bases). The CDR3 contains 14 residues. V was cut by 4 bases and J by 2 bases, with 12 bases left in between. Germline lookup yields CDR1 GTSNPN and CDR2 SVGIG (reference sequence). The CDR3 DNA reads TGTGCCTGGACTGCGGGGCCCCCCTACAATGAGCAGTTCTTC. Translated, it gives CAWTAGPPYNEQFF.

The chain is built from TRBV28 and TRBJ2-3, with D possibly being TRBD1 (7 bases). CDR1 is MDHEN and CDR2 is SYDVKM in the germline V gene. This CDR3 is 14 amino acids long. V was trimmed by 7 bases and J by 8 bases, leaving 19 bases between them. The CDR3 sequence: CASTRGGGQGTQYF. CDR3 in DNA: TGTGCCAGCACTCGCGGAGGGGGCCAGGGTACGCAGTATTTT.

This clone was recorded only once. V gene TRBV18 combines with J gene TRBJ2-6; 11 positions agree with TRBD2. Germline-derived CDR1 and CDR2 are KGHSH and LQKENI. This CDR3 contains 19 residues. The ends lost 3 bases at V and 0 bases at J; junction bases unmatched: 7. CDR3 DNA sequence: TGTGCCAGCTCACCCCCCCTAGCGGGGGGAAGCTCTGGGGCCAACGTCCTGACTTTC. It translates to CASSPPLAGGSSGANVLTF.